This T cell receptor (beta chain) was recorded in a study of blood T cell repertoires in COVID-19. Study details: Sites across the United States, Italy and Spain contributed samples from acute and convalescent COVID-19. T cells, B-cell-depleted T cells, or PBMCs provided the cDNA or gDNA that served as material.

Patients from Seattle were sampled longitudinally, starting during active infection. Per the original data handling: Quantification of nucleated cells was approximated via reference gene primer amplification. Assay used: immunoSEQ multiplex PCR; TCRdb lists only in-frame clones, some missing. Clonal size and the V and J genes are those of that table, whereas D and trimming came from the DNA. The data hold 300,000 to 400,000 clones, with approximately 86% observed a single time. This CDR3 is built from 12 residues. Germline V gene sequence: CDR1 WSHSY, CDR2 SAAADI. V was cut by 7 bases and J by 0 bases, with 7 bases left in between.

The sample consisted of peripheral blood. This receptor was obtained from a woman aged 55-75 years with COVID-19, enrolled during active disease. The V and J genes are TRBV10-2 and TRBJ2-7; D gene unclear. The CDR3 coding sequence is TGCGCCAGCACGGCGGCCTCCTACGAGCAGTACTTC. This encodes CASTAASYEQYF.